Given below is one T cell receptor beta chain in context. What it binds is not known. TCRdb recomputed calls from the RACE reads with MiXCR, one row per CDR3 protein. This sample has 300,000 to 350,000 distinct CDR3 sequences; 6% to 8.5% occur once, and the top ten carry roughly 7.9%. As to time point: patch test 1, 2 weeks after DPC sensitization. Described treatment: therapeutic diphenylcyclopropenone sensitization with weekly scalp DPC. This CDR3 is built from 19 residues. V lost 2 bases and J lost 9; bases outside the gene matches: 18. The germline CDR1 and CDR2 sequences are SNHLY and FYNNEI. This sample stems from a study of human T cells and chemical hapten exposure. Study-wide context: Diagnoses of alopecia areata, totalis or universalis occurred in mostly female patients.

Findings and limits, study-wide: Versus controls, expanded TCRs had significantly more large CDR3 similarity clusters.

The sequence derives from a young woman with alopecia areata. Some clones in this sample may be carry-over from other donors' samples. The genes are TRBV2 and TRBJ2-1; TRBD2 aligns across 11 bases. The starting material was whole blood, obtained in connection with sensitization to the hapten diphenylcyclopropenone (DPC). CDR3 in amino acids: CASSEMGRLAGGEVGEQFF. As DNA, the CDR3 is TGTGCCAGCAGTGAAATGGGGCGGCTAGCGGGGGGTGAAGTAGGTGAGCAGTTCTTC.